The clone carrying this T cell receptor beta chain was counted once. The data originate from a study of blood T cell repertoires in COVID-19. This CDR3 contains 14 residues. The germline V gene encodes CDR1 ENHRY and CDR2 SYGVKD. V lost 3 bases, J lost 7 bases, and 6 bases stayed unmatched. Libraries were prepared by immunoSEQ multiplex PCR; TCRdb keeps only in-frame clonotypes and omits some of them. The sample records tens of thousands of clones, approximately 92% being singletons. The clonotype comes from a human donor in a cohort sampled during active COVID-19. The chain employs TRBV10-3 and TRBJ1-5; TRBD1 matches 7 bases. Input material: peripheral blood. CDR3 coding DNA: TGTGCCATCAGTGACAGGAGAGGGGGCCAGCCCCAGCATTTT. It yields the protein CAISDRRGGQPQHF.